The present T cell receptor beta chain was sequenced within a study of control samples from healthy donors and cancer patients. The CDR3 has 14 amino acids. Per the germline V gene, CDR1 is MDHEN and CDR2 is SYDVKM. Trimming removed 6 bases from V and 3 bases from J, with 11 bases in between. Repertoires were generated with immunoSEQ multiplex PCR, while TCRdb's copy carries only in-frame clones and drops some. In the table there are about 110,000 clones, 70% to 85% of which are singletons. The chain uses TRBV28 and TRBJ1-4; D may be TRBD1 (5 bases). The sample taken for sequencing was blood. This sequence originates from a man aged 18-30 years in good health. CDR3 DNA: TGTGCCAGCAGGGGGGTGGGATCTAATGAAAAACTGTTTTTT. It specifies CASRGVGSNEKLFF. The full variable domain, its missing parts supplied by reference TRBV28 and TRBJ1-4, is DVKVTQSSRYLVKRTGEKVFLECVQDMDHENMFWYRQDPGLGLRLIYFSYDVKMKEKGDIPEGYSVSREKKERFSLILESASTNQTSMYLCASRGVGSNEKLFFGSGTQLSVL.